The 24 T cell receptor beta chains below all came from one sample that was sequenced in a study of CD8 T cell repertoires and HIV-1 epitope variants. For these TCRs, the target antigens are not known. TCRdb's table, derived via immunoSEQ multiplex PCR, lists solely in-frame clones and lacks some. The sample contains around 5,000 clones, about 70% of which appear only once. Material for sequencing was cultured CD8+ T cells derived from PBMCs. The receptor set was obtained from a male donor with HIV.

This clone was found a few times. The chain combines TRBV7-6 with TRBJ2-7; D is perhaps TRBD2 (6 bases). Germline V gene lookup returns CDR1 SGHVS and CDR2 FNYEAQ. Trimming cost V 2 bases and J 6 bases, with 8 bases left between them. This CDR3 comprises 12 residues. The DNA for the CDR3 is TGTGCCAGCAGCTTACGAGCGGGCGAGCAGTACTTC. Translated: CASSLRAGEQYF.

This chain joins TRBV5-1 and TRBJ2-1; the D is unclear. V was trimmed by 2 bases and J by 9 bases, leaving 6 bases between them. The germline V gene has CDR1 SGHRS and CDR2 YFSETQ. The CDR3 has 11 residues. The DNA of the CDR3 is TGCGCCAGCAGCTTTAGTAGTGAGCAGTTCTTC. Its translation: CASSFSSEQFF.

The chain links TRBV28 to TRBJ2-2; 7 nucleotides line up with TRBD2. The CDR3 totals 18 residues. V gave up 3 bases and J gave up 1 base; unmatched junction bases: 11. Germline V lookup: CDR1 MDHEN, CDR2 SYDVKM. Written as DNA, the CDR3 is TGTGCCAGCAGTTTCTTAACTAGCGCTCTCGGGAACACCGGGGAGCTGTTTTTT. Protein: CASSFLTSALGNTGELFF. The full variable domain, with the rest looked up from reference TRBV28 and TRBJ2-2, is DVKVTQSSRYLVKRTGEKVFLECVQDMDHENMFWYRQDPGLGLRLIYFSYDVKMKEKGDIPEGYSVSREKKERFSLILESASTNQTSMYLCASSFLTSALGNTGELFFGEGSRLTVL.

The chain employs TRBV6-1 and TRBJ1-2; D not certain. Germline V gene sequence: CDR1 MNHNS, CDR2 SASEGT. V was trimmed by 2 bases and J by 1 base, leaving 23 bases between them. CDR3 length: 19 amino acids. In DNA, the CDR3 is TGTGCCAGCAGTGAACTCCCTGCGAGGACCGTGGGGAATAACTATGGCTACACCTTC. Translated: CASSELPARTVGNNYGYTF.

The rearrangement links TRBV28 to TRBJ1-1; 8 positions match TRBD1. CDR3 size: 14 residues. The germline V gene has CDR1 MDHEN and CDR2 SYDVKM. With V trimmed by 1 base and J by 4 bases, 2 bases remained unmatched. The CDR3 is CASSLSGGGTEAFF. DNA of the CDR3: TGTGCCAGCAGTTTATCAGGGGGCGGCACTGAAGCTTTCTTT.

The V call is TRBV7-8, the J call TRBJ2-3, with TRBD1 identical over 7 bases. The length of the CDR3 is 16 residues. Germline loops: CDR1 SGHVS, CDR2 FQNEAQ. The V and J ends lost 4 bases and 6 bases, in that order; junction bases with no gene match: 13. As DNA, the CDR3 is TGTGCCAGCAGCTCCAGGGGGTCAGGGGATATTGATACGCAGTATTTT. Translating gives CASSSRGSGDIDTQYF.

The V call is TRBV28, the J call TRBJ1-2; no reliable D call. Germline V lookup: CDR1 MDHEN, CDR2 SYDVKM. Trimming removed 2 bases at V and 0 bases at J, with 10 bases between. The length of the CDR3 is 15 residues. This chain's CDR3 is CASSLVTEANYGYTF. CDR3 nucleotide sequence: TGTGCCAGCAGTTTAGTCACGGAGGCTAACTATGGCTACACCTTC.

V is TRBV5-1 and J is TRBJ2-3; D assignment may be TRBD1 or TRBD2 (5 bases each). V lost 3 bases, J lost 6 bases, and 17 bases lay in between. CDR1 SGHRS and CDR2 YFSETQ come from the germline V gene. This CDR3 region has 15 residues. The CDR3 here is CASSSEGILPDTQYF. The CDR3 region has the DNA TGCGCCAGCAGCTCCGAGGGGATCCTCCCGGATACGCAGTATTTT.

A few counts support this clone. This sequence joins TRBV27 and TRBJ2-7; TRBD1 aligns across 8 bases. This CDR3 region has 13 residues. Germline values: CDR1 MNHEY, CDR2 SMNVEV (reference sequence). V was clipped by 6 bases and J by 5 bases; unmatched bases: 6. The CDR3 coding sequence is TGTGCCAGCAGCCCCGGGACAGGCAACGAGCAGTACTTC. It codes for CASSPGTGNEQYF.

The rearrangement joins TRBV28 to TRBJ1-5; 10 nucleotides match TRBD1. Trimming removed 3 bases from V and 3 bases from J; junction bases left unmatched: 2. This CDR3 spans 15 amino acids. Per the germline V gene, CDR1 is MDHEN and CDR2 is SYDVKM. The CDR3 nucleotides are TGTGCCAGCAGTTTGGGACAGGGGATCAATCAGCCCCAGCATTTT. Translated: CASSLGQGINQPQHF.

Only one count was recorded for this clone. The CDR3 is CASSASGGSYNEQFF. CDR3 in DNA: TGTGCCAGCAGTGCTAGCGGGGGCTCCTACAATGAGCAGTTCTTC. V is TRBV6-4 and J is TRBJ2-1; 10 bases agree with TRBD2. Germline assignment: CDR1 MRHNA and CDR2 SNTAGT. The CDR3 extends over 15 amino acids. J gave up 0 bases and V 4 bases, and 0 bases lay outside the gene matches.

The J gene is TRBJ2-7, the V gene TRBV11-1; 13 bases fit TRBD2. V gave up 6 bases and J gave up 6 bases; unmatched junction bases: 17. The length of the CDR3 is 18 residues. In germline, CDR1 is SGHAT, CDR2 FQDESV (reference sequence). The CDR3 coding sequence is TGTGCCAGCAGTCTCACATCGACTAGCGGGGGGCCTTCTGGCGAGCAGTACTTC. This codes for CASSLTSTSGGPSGEQYF.

The rearrangement uses TRBV5-6 and TRBJ1-1, with TRBD1 matching over 9 bases. The CDR3 contains 15 residues. Germline CDR1 SGHDT, CDR2 YYEEEE. Losses at the gene ends were 4 bases for V and 5 bases for J; bases not matched to a gene: 9. CDR3 in amino acids: CASSGHRGQETEAFF. The CDR3 DNA sequence: TGTGCCAGCAGCGGGCACAGGGGGCAGGAGACTGAAGCTTTCTTT.

This chain links TRBV27 with TRBJ1-4; maybe TRBD1 (5 bases). V dropped 8 bases and J dropped 3 bases, with 22 bases sitting between them. The germline V gene has CDR1 MNHEY and CDR2 SMNVEV (reference sequence). The CDR3 is 17 residues long. The chain's CDR3 is CASAFRGLGRANEKLFF. The CDR3, as DNA: TGTGCCAGCGCCTTTAGAGGGTTGGGACGGGCTAATGAAAAACTGTTTTTT.

The chain is built from TRBV6-6 and TRBJ1-5; unclear D gene. Germline-derived CDR1 and CDR2 are MNHNY and SVGAGI (reference sequence). CDR3 length equals 16 residues. V was pared by 4 bases and J by 0 bases, with 13 bases between. This chain's CDR3 is CASSLTENYSNQPQHF. The CDR3 DNA is TGTGCCAGCAGTTTAACAGAGAATTATAGCAATCAGCCCCAGCATTTT.

The chain couples TRBV11-2 to TRBJ2-3, with D unresolved. V shed 4 bases and J shed 2 bases, with 4 bases lying between them. This CDR3 region has 12 residues. Germline V lookup: CDR1 SGHAT, CDR2 FQNNGV. Here the CDR3 reads CASSYVTDTQYF. The CDR3 region has the DNA TGTGCCAGCAGCTACGTCACAGATACGCAGTATTTT. The variable domain in full, completed from reference TRBV11-2 and TRBJ2-3, reads EAGVAQSPRYKIIEKRQSVAFWCNPISGHATLYWYQQILGQGPKLLIQFQNNGVVDDSQLPKDRFSAERLKGVDSTLKIQPAKLEDSAVYLCASSYVTDTQYFGPGTRLTVL.

This clone has only a few counts. The genes are TRBV7-7 and TRBJ1-3, with TRBD1 matching over 9 bases. Trimming at V came to 5 bases and at J to 4 bases, leaving 6 bases not matched to a gene. Germline V gene lookup returns CDR1 SSHAT and CDR2 FNYEAQ (reference sequence). CDR3 length: 15 amino acids. In nucleotides, the CDR3 is TGTGCCAGCAGCCCCGGGACAGGGACAGGAAACACCATATATTTT. It codes for CASSPGTGTGNTIYF.

V usage is TRBV6-5 and J usage is TRBJ2-1, with a possible D match to TRBD1 (5 bases). The CDR3 is made up of 14 amino acids. The germline V and J ends were trimmed by 2 bases and 6 bases, with 11 bases remaining between them. The germline gives CDR1 MNHEY, CDR2 SVGAGI. The DNA of the CDR3 is TGTGCCAGCAGTTACGACAGTTCCCTCAATGAGCAGTTCTTC. Encoded protein: CASSYDSSLNEQFF.

The CDR3 sequence: CASSDGNSESFTDTQYF. CDR3 sequence (DNA): TGCGCCAGCAGTGACGGGAATAGCGAGAGCTTCACAGATACGCAGTATTTT. The chain has TRBV10-2 and TRBJ2-3; tentatively, D is TRBD2 (5 bases). The germline CDR1 and CDR2 sequences are WSHSY and SAAADI. CDR3 length equals 17 residues. V was shortened by 3 bases and J by 2 bases, with 18 bases between the two germline ends.

This chain connects TRBV2 to TRBJ1-2; 8 positions agree with TRBD1. V lost 3 bases, J lost 8 bases, and 5 bases stayed unmatched. This CDR3 is built from 13 residues. CDR1 is SNHLY and CDR2 is FYNNEI in the germline V gene. This CDR3 reads CASSDSAGGGYTF. In nucleotides, the CDR3 is TGTGCCAGCAGTGATTCCGCAGGGGGCGGCTACACCTTC.

CDR3 amino acids: CASTRLATVLETQYF. CDR3 DNA sequence: TGTGCCAGTACCCGCCTCGCGACAGTCCTGGAGACCCAGTACTTC. V is TRBV19 and J is TRBJ2-5, with D perhaps TRBD1 (5 bases). The V end lost 7 bases, the J end lost 5 bases, and 20 bases lay between the germline ends. Per the germline V gene, CDR1 is LNHDA and CDR2 is SQIVND (reference sequence). The CDR3 has 15 residues.

V and J are TRBV4-2 and TRBJ1-3, with D unresolved. The CDR3 extends over 11 amino acids. Germline lookup yields CDR1 LGHNA and CDR2 YNFKEQ. The ends were cut back, 5 bases at V and 3 bases at J, with 2 bases in the middle. The CDR3 DNA reads TGTGCCAGCAGCAATGGAAACACCATATATTTT. Its protein is CASSNGNTIYF.

The V call is TRBV6-4, the J call TRBJ1-2; D is uncertain. Germline V lookup: CDR1 MRHNA, CDR2 SNTAGT. The length of the CDR3 is 11 residues. V lost 2 bases and J lost 4, with 2 bases in between. CDR3 nucleotides: TGTGCCAGCAGTGACAGCTATGGCTACACCTTC. This translates into CASSDSYGYTF.

The J gene is TRBJ1-1, the V gene TRBV5-1, with 7 bases lining up with TRBD1. V trimming: 5 bases; J trimming: 2 bases; junction bases outside the gene matches: 3. CDR1 and CDR2 (germline): SGHRS, YFSETQ. This CDR3 has 13 residues. For the CDR3, the DNA is TGCGCCAGCAGTCAGGGGGGCAACACTGAAGCTTTCTTT. Amino acid sequence: CASSQGGNTEAFF. Looking up the rest from reference TRBV5-1 and TRBJ1-1 gives the full variable domain: KAGVTQTPRYLIKTRGQQVTLSCSPISGHRSVSWYQQTPGQGLQFLFEYFSETQRNKGNFPGRFSGRQFSNSRSEMNVSTLELGDSALYLCASSQGGNTEAFFGQGTRLTVV.